These 2 T cell receptor beta chains originate from one sample sequenced in a study of T cells in Graves' hyperthyroidism and ophthalmopathy. TCR beta CDR3 regions were amplified from RNA transcripts. The HTBI primer set drove a first-round RT-PCR of the TCR CDR3. TCRdb called the multiplex PCR reads again in MiXCR, with one record for every CDR3 protein. The table records about 610,000 distinct CDR3 sequences, around 16% of them present only once. The material sequenced was blood. All receptors derive from a woman between 35 and 50 years old with Graves' ophthalmopathy.

There are many counts of this clonotype. The chain combines TRBV7-8 with TRBJ2-1, with TRBD2 identical over 7 bases. CDR1 and CDR2 from the germline V gene are SGHVS and FQNEAQ. This CDR3 comprises 14 residues. Trimming at V came to 1 base and at J to 4 bases, leaving 1 base not matched to a gene. The CDR3 nucleotides are TGTGCCAGCAGCTTAGGACTAGCATACAATGAGCAGTTCTTC. Translated, it gives CASSLGLAYNEQFF.

This clonotype was counted at least ten times. This rearrangement joins TRBV2 to TRBJ2-5; TRBD1 is a possible D gene (6 bases). With 6 bases removed from V and 7 bases from J, the gap between germline ends came to 9 bases. CDR3 length: 11 amino acids. Germline V gene data show CDR1 as SNHLY and CDR2 as FYNNEI. The CDR3 region has the DNA TGTGCCAGCAGAGGACAGCTGACCCAGTACTTC. Translation gives CASRGQLTQYF.